Detailed here is one TCR beta chain. This sample is drawn from a study of T cells in narcolepsy. Data came from immunoSEQ multiplex PCR; TCRdb stores just in-frame clones and leaves some out. The data hold about 40,000 clones, with about 87% observed a single time. The CDR3 length is 14 residues. CDR1 SGHTA and CDR2 FQGNSA come from the germline V gene. Trimming cost V 7 bases and J 8 bases, with 17 bases left between them. The chain recombines TRBV7-2 with TRBJ2-2, with D tentatively TRBD1 (5 bases). The sequencing input was CD45RA- memory CD4+ T cells from PBMCs. This clonotype was sampled from a human donor with narcolepsy. The CDR3 loop reads CASTRVLGSGELFF. The CDR3 coding sequence is TGTGCCAGCACCAGGGTCCTGGGTTCGGGGGAGCTGTTTTTT.